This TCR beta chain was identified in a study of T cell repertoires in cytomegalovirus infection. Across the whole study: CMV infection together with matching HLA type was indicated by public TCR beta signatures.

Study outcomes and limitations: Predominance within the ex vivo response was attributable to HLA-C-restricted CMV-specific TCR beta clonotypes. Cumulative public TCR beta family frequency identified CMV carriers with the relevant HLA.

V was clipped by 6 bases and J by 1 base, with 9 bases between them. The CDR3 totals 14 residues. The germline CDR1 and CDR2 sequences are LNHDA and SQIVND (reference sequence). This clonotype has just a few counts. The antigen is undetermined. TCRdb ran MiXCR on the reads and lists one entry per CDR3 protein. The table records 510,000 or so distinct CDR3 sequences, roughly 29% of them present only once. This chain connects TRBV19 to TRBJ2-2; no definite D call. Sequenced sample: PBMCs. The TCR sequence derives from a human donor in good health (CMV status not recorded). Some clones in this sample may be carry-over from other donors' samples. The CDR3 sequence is CASRQPGNTGELFF. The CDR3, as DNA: TGTGCCAGTAGACAGCCTGGGAACACCGGGGAGCTGTTTTTT.